One sample yielded the 31 T cell receptor beta chains listed below, sequenced in a study of shared clonotypes between healthy human individuals. TCRdb keeps only in-frame clones here, not all; method: immunoSEQ multiplex PCR. The profile shows 2 million or so clones, 85% to 95% of them singletons. Sequenced input: naive CD4+ T cells sorted from blood. Sample subset: CD45RA+ positively selected. The receptors were gathered from a man aged 18 to 30 in good health.

V gene TRBV30 combines with J gene TRBJ2-6; D gene ambiguous. There are 14 residues in the CDR3. Trimming took 3 bases from V and 1 from J, leaving 7 bases between them. The germline V gene has CDR1 GTSNPN and CDR2 SVGIG (reference sequence). CDR3 sequence (DNA): TGTGCCTGGAGGAAGCTTTCTGGGGCCAACGTCCTGACTTTC. Protein: CAWRKLSGANVLTF.

This clone was detected once. V gene TRBV9 combines with J gene TRBJ2-7; no firm D call. CDR3 length equals 15 residues. Trimming took 0 bases from V and 7 from J, leaving 17 bases between them. CDR1 is SGDLS and CDR2 is YYNGEE in the germline V gene. The CDR3 here is CASSVAGLTSGEQYF. The CDR3 region has the DNA TGTGCCAGCAGCGTAGCTGGTCTTACATCAGGTGAGCAGTACTTC. The full variable domain, completed using reference TRBV9 and TRBJ2-7, is DSGVTQTPKHLITATGQRVTLRCSPRSGDLSVYWYQQSLDQGLQFLIQYYNGEERAKGNILERFSAQQFPDLHSELNLSSLELGDSALYFCASSVAGLTSGEQYFGPGTRLTVT.

The chain couples TRBV2 to TRBJ2-7; D is ambiguous. The CDR3 is made up of 13 amino acids. The germline CDR1 and CDR2 sequences are SNHLY and FYNNEI. V lost 4 bases and J lost 3, with 10 bases in between. CDR3 bases: TGTGCCAGCAGTGTCGGGCGGAACTACGAGCAGTACTTC. Protein: CASSVGRNYEQYF.

In DNA form, the CDR3 reads TGTGCCAGTGGCCCGGGGAGCTACGAGCAGTACTTC. Amino acid sequence: CASGPGSYEQYF. The chain recombines TRBV9 with TRBJ2-7; maybe TRBD2 (5 bases). Trimming shortened V by 8 bases and J by 3 bases, and 12 bases separated the two germline ends. The CDR3 consists of 12 residues. The germline CDR1 and CDR2 sequences are SGDLS and YYNGEE.

CDR3 sequence reads: CASAPGHTGELFF. DNA of the CDR3: TGTGCCAGCGCGCCAGGGCACACCGGGGAGCTGTTTTTT. The chain is built from TRBV7-8 and TRBJ2-2; D might be TRBD1 (5 bases). The V end was cut by 8 bases, the J end by 3 bases, with 10 bases between. Germline V gene sequence: CDR1 SGHVS, CDR2 FQNEAQ. The CDR3 has 13 amino acids.

The chain recombines TRBV7-2 with TRBJ1-2; possibly TRBD1 for D (6 bases). Germline V CDR1 and CDR2: SGHTA, FQGNSA. The V and J ends lost 3 bases and 8 bases respectively, with 13 bases between them. This CDR3 spans 13 amino acids. In nucleotides, the CDR3 is TGTGCCAGCAGCTTGCACAGGGTCGGAGGCTACACCTTC. This sequence encodes CASSLHRVGGYTF.

The chain uses TRBV18 and TRBJ1-6, with D unresolved. There are 15 residues in the CDR3. Trimming took 3 bases from V and 7 from J, leaving 13 bases between them. The V gene's germline CDR1 is KGHSH and CDR2 LQKENI. The CDR3 here is CASSPQRSGNSPLHF. CDR3 in DNA: TGTGCCAGCTCACCGCAGAGGTCGGGAAATTCACCCCTCCACTTT.

The CDR3 coding sequence is TGTGCCAGCAATGATCTCTTCTACGAGCAGTACTTC. This encodes CASNDLFYEQYF. The chain has TRBV6-1 and TRBJ2-7; D uncertain. In germline, CDR1 is MNHNS, CDR2 SASEGT. The CDR3 is made up of 12 amino acids. With 7 bases removed from V and 3 bases from J, the gap between germline ends came to 10 bases.

The chain has TRBV6-1 and TRBJ2-7; 10 bases map to TRBD2. From germline, CDR1 is MNHNS and CDR2 SASEGT. Trimming removed 8 bases from V and 6 bases from J; junction bases left unmatched: 4. This CDR3 contains 12 residues. The CDR3 sequence: CASSGTSAEQYF. DNA of the CDR3: TGTGCCAGCTCCGGGACTAGCGCCGAGCAGTACTTC.

V usage is TRBV6-1 and J usage is TRBJ1-2, with 9 bases aligning to TRBD1. Germline CDR1 MNHNS, CDR2 SASEGT. The length of the CDR3 is 14 residues. After removal of 2 bases from V and 4 bases from J, the junction contained 2 bases not matched to a gene. In nucleotides, the CDR3 is TGTGCCAGCAGTGAATCGGACAGGGGCTATGGCTACACCTTC. Encoded protein: CASSESDRGYGYTF.

This chain's CDR3 is CASSYTLDGRGYTF. CDR3 sequence (DNA): TGTGCCAGCAGTTACACCCTGGACGGCCGTGGCTACACCTTC. The rearrangement links TRBV6-5 to TRBJ1-2; D gene uncertain. The germline V and J ends were trimmed by 2 bases and 7 bases, with 14 bases remaining between them. Germline CDR1 and CDR2: MNHEY and SVGAGI. This CDR3 has 14 residues.

The J gene is TRBJ1-2, the V gene TRBV28, with a possible D match to TRBD1 (5 bases). The CDR3 has 15 residues. Looked up from germline, CDR1 is MDHEN and CDR2 is SYDVKM. V lost 8 bases and J 4 bases, leaving 20 bases between the germline ends. CDR3 in amino acids: CASGSGPEESYGYTF. CDR3 sequence (DNA): TGTGCCAGCGGGTCAGGGCCCGAGGAGAGCTATGGCTACACCTTC.

The V call is TRBV28, the J call TRBJ2-1; 12 nucleotides agree with TRBD2. V was pared by 4 bases and J by 7 bases, with 5 bases of the junction left unmatched. The CDR3 is 15 amino acids. The germline V gene has CDR1 MDHEN and CDR2 SYDVKM. The CDR3 reads CASSSSGGALNEQFF. In DNA, the CDR3 is TGTGCCAGCAGTTCTAGCGGGGGGGCTCTTAATGAGCAGTTCTTC.

On this clone itself: Other nucleotide sequences in the sample specify the same CDR3. V usage is TRBV2 and J usage is TRBJ2-5; D ambiguous. Trimming stripped 0 bases from V and 4 bases from J, with 9 bases between. CDR3 length equals 14 residues. Germline assignment: CDR1 SNHLY and CDR2 FYNNEI. CDR3 residues: CASSEAGVGETQYF. CDR3 nucleotide sequence: TGTGCCAGCAGTGAAGCTGGGGTCGGAGAGACCCAGTACTTC.

The gene calls are TRBV18 and TRBJ2-7; D might be TRBD2 (6 bases). Trimming shortened V by 4 bases and J by 2 bases, and 15 bases separated the two germline ends. This CDR3 is 15 amino acids long. From germline, CDR1 is KGHSH and CDR2 LQKENI. CDR3 bases: TGTGCCAGCTCACAGGAGGGGACCGTAGCCTACGAGCAGTACTTC. This gives the protein CASSQEGTVAYEQYF.

This clone was observed at least ten times. The chain joins TRBV15 to TRBJ2-7, with 7 bases that match TRBD2. The germline V gene has CDR1 LNHNV and CDR2 YYDKDF (reference sequence). The CDR3 is made up of 14 amino acids. V dropped 0 bases and J dropped 9; count of bases not matched to a gene: 8. CDR3 amino acids: CATSRDRIGGGQYF. The CDR3 DNA reads TGTGCCACCAGCAGAGATAGAATTGGCGGGGGGCAGTACTTC.

As for this clone: A much larger clone lies a single base off, so this may be a read error. J is TRBJ1-5 and V is TRBV25-1, with 7 bases matching TRBD1. The CDR3 contains 15 residues. V was clipped by 4 bases and J by 6 bases; unmatched bases: 9. The germline V gene encodes CDR1 MGHDK and CDR2 SYGVNS. The chain's CDR3 is CASSGQKGASQPQHF. CDR3 nucleotides: TGTGCCAGCAGTGGCCAAAAGGGGGCAAGTCAGCCCCAGCATTTT.

This chain links TRBV5-8 with TRBJ1-2; D is unresolved. The CDR3 contains 13 residues. V lost 2 bases and J 6 bases, leaving 11 bases between the germline ends. Germline assignment: CDR1 SGHTS and CDR2 YDEGEE. The DNA of the CDR3 is TGTGCCAGCAGCTTAGTGGAGAGGGATGGCTACACCTTC. Its protein product is CASSLVERDGYTF.

The V call is TRBV4-1, the J call TRBJ2-7, with 7 bases aligning to TRBD2. Germline lookup yields CDR1 MGHRA and CDR2 YSYEKL. The CDR3 covers 15 residues. V shed 1 base, J shed 0 bases, and the junction held 3 bases outside the gene matches. In nucleotides, the CDR3 is TGCGCCAGCAGCCAAGGCGGGAGCAACTCCTACGAGCAGTACTTC. This encodes CASSQGGSNSYEQYF.

The chain employs TRBV5-1 and TRBJ2-7; D remains ambiguous. There are 11 residues in the CDR3. Germline loops: CDR1 SGHRS, CDR2 YFSETQ. Trimming left V 4 bases short and J 7 bases short, with 9 bases between. Written as DNA, the CDR3 is TGCGCCAGCAGCGCCCATGAGGAGCAGTACTTC. Its translation is CASSAHEEQYF.

J is TRBJ2-7 and V is TRBV6-6; TRBD1 might be the D (5 bases). The V and J ends lost 5 bases and 3 bases respectively, with 11 bases between them. Germline loops: CDR1 MNHNY, CDR2 SVGAGI (reference sequence). This CDR3 is built from 13 residues. Written as DNA, the CDR3 is TGTGCCAGCAGTCCCGGCAGGGTCTACGAGCAGTACTTC. Residues: CASSPGRVYEQYF.

This chain uses TRBV28 with TRBJ1-2; D is unresolved. The CDR3 has 14 residues. Trimming shortened V by 5 bases and J by 0 bases, and 10 bases separated the two germline ends. Per the germline V gene, CDR1 is MDHEN and CDR2 is SYDVKM. The CDR3 here is CASSLQVSNYGYTF. In DNA form, the CDR3 reads TGTGCCAGCAGTCTTCAAGTATCTAACTATGGCTACACCTTC.

The V gene is TRBV27, the J gene TRBJ1-2; D gene ambiguous. Germline V gives CDR1 MNHEY, CDR2 SMNVEV (reference sequence). The CDR3 totals 13 residues. With 3 bases removed from V and 4 bases from J, the gap between germline ends came to 9 bases. DNA of the CDR3: TGTGCCAGCAGTTTCATGGTTGGCTATGGCTACACCTTC. This gives the protein CASSFMVGYGYTF.

The rearrangement joins TRBV13 to TRBJ2-1, with D uncertain. V was trimmed by 4 bases and J by 7 bases, leaving 11 bases between them. CDR1 PRHDT and CDR2 FYEKMQ come from the germline V gene (reference sequence). The CDR3 has 13 amino acids. The CDR3 spells CASSSRARNEQFF. The DNA for the CDR3 is TGTGCCAGCAGCTCCCGGGCGCGGAATGAGCAGTTCTTC.

The J gene is TRBJ2-5, the V gene TRBV6-6, with D tentatively TRBD2 (5 bases). V lost 2 bases and J lost 4, with 14 bases in between. CDR3 length: 15 residues. The V gene's germline CDR1 is MNHNY and CDR2 SVGAGI (reference sequence). The CDR3: CASSYGSRKGETQYF. CDR3 coding DNA: TGTGCCAGCAGTTACGGGAGCAGGAAAGGAGAGACCCAGTACTTC.

The CDR3 DNA sequence: TGTGCCAGTAGTCTAAGGGGGGATCAGCCCCAGCATTTT. It translates to CASSLRGDQPQHF. J is TRBJ1-5 and V is TRBV19, with D possibly being TRBD1 (6 bases). Trimming left V 5 bases short and J 5 bases short, with 10 bases between. The CDR3 is 13 residues long. CDR1 is LNHDA, CDR2 SQIVND, per germline (reference sequence).

V and J are TRBV6-1 and TRBJ2-5; the D gene is possibly TRBD1 (5 bases). CDR3 length: 15 residues. V lost 2 bases and J 5 bases, leaving 15 bases between the germline ends. The germline CDR1 and CDR2 sequences are MNHNS and SASEGT. DNA for the CDR3: TGTGCCAGCAGTGAAAGCAGGGTAATGTGGGAGACCCAGTACTTC. This gives the protein CASSESRVMWETQYF.

The chain combines TRBV30 with TRBJ1-3, with D possibly being TRBD1 (5 bases). The V end lost 5 bases, the J end lost 3 bases, and 11 bases lay between the germline ends. Germline values: CDR1 GTSNPN, CDR2 SVGIG (reference sequence). The CDR3 has 13 residues. The CDR3 reads CAWDGTNGNTIYF. The CDR3, as DNA: TGTGCCTGGGACGGGACCAATGGAAACACCATATATTTT.

This clone has just one count. The chain links TRBV14 to TRBJ2-2, with TRBD2 identical over 9 bases. The CDR3 has 18 amino acids. In germline, CDR1 is SGHDN, CDR2 FVKESK. Trimming took 0 bases from V and 5 from J; bases not matched to a gene: 10. CDR3 residues: CASSQDLGTSIITGELFF. For the CDR3, the DNA is TGTGCCAGCAGCCAAGATCTGGGGACTAGCATCATAACCGGGGAGCTGTTTTTT.

The V gene is TRBV29-1, the J gene TRBJ2-7, with D hard to call. Germline V gene data show CDR1 as SQVTM and CDR2 as ANQGSEA. The CDR3 extends over 13 amino acids. Trimming took off 4 bases at V and 3 bases at J, with 13 bases between the two ends. Here the CDR3 DNA reads TGCAGCGTTGCAGAGGTAGGCTACTACGAGCAGTACTTC. Translation gives CSVAEVGYYEQYF.

The rearrangement joins TRBV9 to TRBJ1-2, with TRBD1 matching over 9 bases. Germline-derived CDR1 and CDR2 are SGDLS and YYNGEE. V dropped 4 bases and J dropped 7; count of bases not matched to a gene: 11. The CDR3 length is 15 residues. CDR3 bases: TGTGCCAGCAGCCCCACTACAGGGGGCAGTTCTGGCTACACCTTC. This translates into CASSPTTGGSSGYTF.